Listed here are 25 T cell receptor beta chains from one sample, sequenced in a study of cytotoxic CD8 clonotypes in ibrutinib-treated CLL. Clones were read by immunoSEQ multiplex PCR, and TCRdb kept only the in-frame ones, dropping some. The sample has 30,000 to 35,000 clones; 69% are singletons. The source material was PBMCs, sampled before ibrutinib treatment. Receptor source: a human donor with chronic lymphocytic leukemia.

CDR3 sequence (DNA): TGTGCCAGCAGTTGGGGCGGCCAGGGCTCCTACGAGCAGTACTTC. Its protein product is CASSWGGQGSYEQYF. The rearrangement links TRBV27 to TRBJ2-7; possible D gene TRBD1, 5 bases. V was trimmed by 4 bases and J by 0 bases, leaving 13 bases between them. CDR1 and CDR2 (germline): MNHEY, SMNVEV (reference sequence). This CDR3 is built from 15 residues.

The rearrangement links TRBV9 to TRBJ1-4; possible D gene TRBD1, 6 bases. Germline V CDR1 and CDR2: SGDLS, YYNGEE. The CDR3 is made up of 15 amino acids. Trimming shortened V by 3 bases and J by 5 bases, and 14 bases separated the two germline ends. CDR3 loop: CASSEGGLPNEKLFF. The CDR3 nucleotides are TGTGCCAGCAGCGAGGGGGGACTTCCAAATGAAAAACTGTTTTTT.

This chain links TRBV4-2 with TRBJ2-3; TRBD2 agrees at 10 bases. V trimming: 4 bases; J trimming: 5 bases; junction bases outside the gene matches: 6. CDR1 is LGHNA, CDR2 YNFKEQ, per germline. The CDR3 totals 15 residues. The CDR3: CASSPPGTSVDTQYF. As DNA, the CDR3 is TGTGCCAGCAGCCCCCCAGGGACTAGCGTAGATACGCAGTATTTT.

The chain has TRBV7-8 and TRBJ2-1, with 12 bases that match TRBD2. With V trimmed by 2 bases and J by 10 bases, 6 bases remained unmatched. Germline CDR1 reads SGHVS; CDR2 reads FQNEAQ. The CDR3 is 15 amino acids. The CDR3 loop reads CASSLTSGGIGEQFF. In DNA, the CDR3 is TGTGCCAGCAGCTTAACTAGCGGGGGGATAGGGGAGCAGTTCTTC.

The rearrangement joins TRBV7-8 to TRBJ1-5, with D hard to call. This CDR3 is built from 16 residues. CDR1 SGHVS and CDR2 FQNEAQ come from the germline V gene. Trimming took off 1 base at V and 0 bases at J, with 10 bases between the two ends. The CDR3 region is CASSLVSIYSNQPQHF. The DNA of the CDR3 is TGTGCCAGCAGCTTAGTGTCGATTTATAGCAATCAGCCCCAGCATTTT. Drawing the rest from reference TRBV7-8 and TRBJ1-5, the complete variable domain is GAGVSQSPRYKVAKRGQDVALRCDPISGHVSLFWYQQALGQGPEFLTYFQNEAQLDKSGLPSDRFFAERPEGSVSTLKIQRTQQEDSAVYLCASSLVSIYSNQPQHFGDGTRLSIL.

In its sample, this clone was seen a few times. V is TRBV30 and J is TRBJ2-7; D might be TRBD2 (5 bases). The germline CDR1 and CDR2 sequences are GTSNPN and SVGIG (reference sequence). CDR3 length: 14 residues. V lost 0 bases to trimming and J lost 5 bases, with 14 bases between them. The DNA of the CDR3 is TGTGCCTGGAGTGTAGTGGGCTCCGGGGACGAGCAGTACTTC. It is translated as CAWSVVGSGDEQYF. Full variable domain (remainder filled in from reference TRBV30 and TRBJ2-7): SQTIHQWPATLVQPVGSPLSLECTVEGTSNPNLYWYRQAAGRGLQLLFYSVGIGQISSEVPQNLSASRPQDRQFILSSKKLLLSDSGFYLCAWSVVGSGDEQYFGPGTRLTVT.

A note on this clone: A read error may produce the germline difference seen at one junction end. The CDR3 nucleotides read TGTGCCAGCATTGAACTATACAGGGGGCCCTATGGCTACACCTTC. It translates to CASIELYRGPYGYTF. This chain joins TRBV6-1 and TRBJ1-2, with 9 bases identical to TRBD1. There are 15 residues in the CDR3. The germline CDR1 and CDR2 sequences are MNHNS and SASEGT.

V is TRBV7-2 and J is TRBJ2-1; D not certain. This CDR3 comprises 13 residues. Germline V gives CDR1 SGHTA, CDR2 FQGNSA. The V end was cut by 6 bases, the J end by 6 bases, with 12 bases between. CDR3 DNA sequence: TGTGCCAGCAGACTCGTTCTTCTCAATGAGCAGTTCTTC. Residues: CASRLVLLNEQFF.

J is TRBJ2-1 and V is TRBV28; no clear D. Trimming stripped 7 bases from V and 0 bases from J, with 10 bases between. Per the germline V gene, CDR1 is MDHEN and CDR2 is SYDVKM. This CDR3 is built from 14 residues. Here the CDR3 reads CASNGLSSYNEQFF. The CDR3, as DNA: TGTGCCAGCAACGGGTTAAGCTCCTACAATGAGCAGTTCTTC.

V is TRBV5-6 and J is TRBJ2-4; 7 bases line up with TRBD2. V was pared by 4 bases and J by 0 bases, with 10 bases of the junction left unmatched. Germline CDR1 and CDR2: SGHDT and YYEEEE. CDR3 size: 17 residues. CDR3 protein: CASSRKPREGAKNIQYF. The CDR3, as DNA: TGTGCCAGCAGCCGGAAACCAAGGGAGGGAGCCAAAAACATTCAGTACTTC.

The V call is TRBV28, the J call TRBJ1-3, with D possibly TRBD1 on 5 matching bases. V was trimmed by 2 bases and J by 0 bases, leaving 11 bases between them. The CDR3 length is 16 residues. CDR1 and CDR2 (germline): MDHEN, SYDVKM. The CDR3 protein is CASSLGASISGNTIYF. CDR3 in DNA: TGTGCCAGCAGTTTAGGGGCCTCCATCTCTGGAAACACCATATATTTT.

This sequence joins TRBV10-3 and TRBJ2-3, with 10 bases lining up with TRBD1. Germline values: CDR1 ENHRY, CDR2 SYGVKD. The CDR3 contains 15 residues. V trimming: 7 bases; J trimming: 4 bases; junction bases outside the gene matches: 8. In nucleotides, the CDR3 is TGTGCCATCACCCCCGGACAGGGGGGGGCAGATACGCAGTATTTT. Protein: CAITPGQGGADTQYF.

This clone was seen only a few times. One end of the junction fails to match germline, which may point to a read error. This chain links TRBV11-3 with TRBJ2-6; no definite D call. CDR1 is SGHNT and CDR2 is YENEEA in the germline V gene. CDR3 size: 15 residues. Here the CDR3 reads CASSWGTAGANVLTF. The DNA of the CDR3 is TGCGCAAGCAGCTGGGGTACGGCTGGGGCCAACGTCCTGACTTTC.

This clone was seen only a few times. V usage is TRBV6-5 and J usage is TRBJ2-7; D is unresolved. This CDR3 is built from 14 residues. Trimming pared 2 bases from V and 0 bases from J, leaving 8 bases between. Per germline, CDR1 MNHEY and CDR2 SVGAGI. The CDR3: CASSYRVSSYEQYF. CDR3 sequence (DNA): TGTGCCAGCAGTTACCGGGTCAGCTCCTACGAGCAGTACTTC.

The chain has TRBV18 and TRBJ1-4; possible D gene TRBD1, 5 bases. In germline, CDR1 is KGHSH, CDR2 LQKENI. CDR3 size: 15 residues. The V and J ends lost 0 bases and 2 bases respectively, with 7 bases between them. The CDR3 sequence: CASSPPSGTNEKLFF. The CDR3 bases are TGTGCCAGCTCACCACCTTCAGGGACTAATGAAAAACTGTTTTTT.

This sequence joins TRBV6-5 and TRBJ2-3, with D hard to call. CDR3 length: 15 residues. The V end was cut by 0 bases, the J end by 2 bases, with 9 bases between. The germline CDR1 and CDR2 sequences are MNHEY and SVGAGI. CDR3 DNA: TGTGCCAGCAGTTACTCCGGGCCTCACACAGATACGCAGTATTTT. Translating it yields CASSYSGPHTDTQYF.

The rearrangement joins TRBV4-2 to TRBJ1-3; no clear D. V lost 4 bases and J 8 bases, leaving 9 bases between the germline ends. Germline assignment: CDR1 LGHNA and CDR2 YNFKEQ. The CDR3 is 12 residues long. In nucleotides, the CDR3 is TGTGCCAGCAGCCGAGGCTCTGACACCATATATTTT. Translated: CASSRGSDTIYF.

This clone was seen a handful of times. The chain combines TRBV5-5 with TRBJ2-4, with TRBD2 matching 8 bases. V dropped 4 bases and J dropped 5; count of bases not matched to a gene: 11. The CDR3 extends over 16 amino acids. Germline CDR1 reads SGHKS; CDR2 reads YYEKEE (reference sequence). The CDR3 region is CASSPSGGAAQNIQYF. CDR3 bases: TGTGCCAGCAGCCCGTCGGGAGGGGCGGCCCAAAACATTCAGTACTTC.

This chain connects TRBV6-5 to TRBJ1-5, with D possibly being TRBD1 (6 bases). Between the trimmed V and J ends, which lost 6 bases and 7 bases, there was a span of 13 bases. CDR3 size: 13 residues. Germline CDR1 and CDR2: MNHEY and SVGAGI. CDR3 sequence reads: CASSSGVWQPQHF. In DNA form, the CDR3 reads TGTGCCAGCAGCTCAGGGGTTTGGCAGCCCCAGCATTTT.

This clone was detected only once. This rearrangement joins TRBV28 to TRBJ1-4; D is unclear. The CDR3 is 15 residues long. In germline, CDR1 is MDHEN, CDR2 SYDVKM. The V end was cut by 3 bases, the J end by 7 bases, with 15 bases between. The CDR3 reads CASSLTPLMGEKLFF. Written as DNA, the CDR3 is TGTGCCAGCAGTTTGACCCCCTTAATGGGTGAAAAACTGTTTTTT.

This chain links TRBV10-3 with TRBJ2-1; 7 nucleotides agree with TRBD2. The germline V gene encodes CDR1 ENHRY and CDR2 SYGVKD. The length of the CDR3 is 14 residues. V lost 2 bases to trimming and J lost 8 bases; unmatched junction nucleotides: 6. DNA for the CDR3: TGTGCCATCAGTGAGCGGGGGGATGGGGATGAGCAGTTCTTC. It specifies CAISERGDGDEQFF.

The chain is built from TRBV7-6 and TRBJ2-5; D might be TRBD2 (6 bases). The germline V gene has CDR1 SGHVS and CDR2 FNYEAQ. Trimming stripped 4 bases from V and 7 bases from J, with 13 bases between. CDR3 length: 13 residues. The CDR3 loop is CASSSYTEGTQYF. The DNA of the CDR3 is TGTGCCAGCAGCTCGTACACGGAGGGGACCCAGTACTTC.

This chain joins TRBV4-3 and TRBJ2-5; 9 nucleotides match TRBD1. The CDR3 length is 17 residues. Trimming at V came to 7 bases and at J to 2 bases, leaving 14 bases not matched to a gene. Germline CDR1 and CDR2: LGHNA and YSLEER. CDR3 in amino acids: CASKLPGQGHLQETQYF. The DNA of the CDR3 is TGCGCCAGCAAACTTCCGGGACAGGGTCACCTTCAAGAGACCCAGTACTTC.

This clone is a singleton in its sample. The chain links TRBV28 to TRBJ2-3, with D perhaps TRBD2 (7 bases). The V gene's germline CDR1 is MDHEN and CDR2 SYDVKM. V was trimmed by 8 bases and J by 7 bases, leaving 22 bases between them. The CDR3 extends over 15 amino acids. This chain's CDR3 is CASGPLWGGPNTQYF. The CDR3 DNA reads TGTGCCAGCGGGCCCCTTTGGGGGGGGCCGAATACGCAGTATTTT.

This chain joins TRBV19 and TRBJ1-3; D uncertain. CDR1 and CDR2 from the germline V gene are LNHDA and SQIVND (reference sequence). V was shortened by 3 bases and J by 0 bases, with 9 bases between the two germline ends. CDR3 size: 15 residues. As DNA, the CDR3 is TGTGCCAGTAGTATCACCAGCCACTCTGGAAACACCATATATTTT. Translating it yields CASSITSHSGNTIYF. The entire variable domain, with the rest obtained from reference TRBV19 and TRBJ1-3, is as follows: DGGITQSPKYLFRKEGQNVTLSCEQNLNHDAMYWYRQDPGQGLRLIYYSQIVNDFQKGDIAEGYSVSREKKESFPLTVTSAQKNPTAFYLCASSITSHSGNTIYFGEGSWLTVV.